The 26 T cell receptor beta chains given below trace back to one sample, sequenced in a study of blood T cell repertoires in COVID-19. Only in-frame clones appear in the TCRdb table, and some are missing; sequencing was by immunoSEQ multiplex PCR. The data contain about 100,000 clones, 80% to 85% of them singletons. The sample was peripheral blood. These receptors originate from a man in his 70s with acute or convalescent COVID-19.

The chain couples TRBV19 to TRBJ1-5; a weak D match, TRBD1 (5 bases). CDR3 length equals 14 residues. V gave up 5 bases and J gave up 4 bases, with 12 bases separating them. Per germline, CDR1 LNHDA and CDR2 SQIVND (reference sequence). Written as DNA, the CDR3 is TGTGCCAGTAGTTCATTGGGGGGGAATCAGCCCCAGCATTTT. Translated, it gives CASSSLGGNQPQHF.

This rearrangement joins TRBV28 to TRBJ2-2; D might be TRBD1 (5 bases). The germline V gene has CDR1 MDHEN and CDR2 SYDVKM. This CDR3 is 15 amino acids long. The ends were cut back, 2 bases at V and 0 bases at J, with 7 bases in the middle. CDR3 amino acids: CASSLGASNTGELFF. The CDR3 DNA follows: TGTGCCAGCAGTTTAGGGGCATCGAACACCGGGGAGCTGTTTTTT.

The rearrangement links TRBV5-6 to TRBJ1-4; 10 bases are shared with TRBD1. The CDR3 loop spans 17 amino acids. J lost 4 bases, V lost 4 bases, and 10 bases had no gene match. Germline assignment: CDR1 SGHDT and CDR2 YYEEEE. The CDR3 here is CASSRWTGGRLNEKLFF. CDR3 nucleotide sequence: TGTGCCAGCAGCAGATGGACAGGGGGGCGCCTTAATGAAAAACTGTTTTTT.

The chain links TRBV6-5 to TRBJ1-5; TRBD1 matches at 9 bases. The V gene end was trimmed by 6 bases and the J gene end by 0 bases; junction bases not matched to a gene: 3. CDR3 length: 15 amino acids. Germline V CDR1 and CDR2: MNHEY, SVGAGI. Written as DNA, the CDR3 is TGTGCCAGCAGGGACAGGGGCTATAGCAATCAGCCCCAGCATTTT. This gives the protein CASRDRGYSNQPQHF.

This clone was seen only a few times. This chain's CDR3 is CATSSGYSTGNQPQHF. The CDR3 region has the DNA TGTGCCACCAGTAGTGGGTATTCGACAGGGAATCAGCCCCAGCATTTT. The chain uses TRBV24-1 and TRBJ1-5, with 7 nucleotides matching TRBD1. Germline V gene lookup returns CDR1 KGHDR and CDR2 SFDVKD. The CDR3 is 16 residues long. V gave up 6 bases and J gave up 4 bases; unmatched junction bases: 11.

The CDR3 bases are TGTGCCAGCCGACCTAGCGGGGGAGATACCATTCAGTACTTC. It yields the protein CASRPSGGDTIQYF. V usage is TRBV11-2 and J usage is TRBJ2-4, with 10 bases identical to TRBD2. The V gene's germline CDR1 is SGHAT and CDR2 FQNNGV. Germline trimming cut 8 bases from V and 9 bases from J; bases unmatched to any gene: 10. CDR3 length: 14 amino acids.

This chain joins TRBV6-1 and TRBJ1-2; D may be TRBD1 (6 bases). The germline V gene encodes CDR1 MNHNS and CDR2 SASEGT. With 3 bases removed from V and 4 bases from J, the gap between germline ends came to 21 bases. CDR3 length: 17 residues. CDR3 amino acids: CASSEGADGRIFYGYTF. The CDR3 region has the DNA TGTGCCAGCAGTGAGGGGGCTGACGGTCGAATCTTCTATGGCTACACCTTC.

For this clone: The same CDR3 is also encoded by other DNA sequences in this sample. V gene TRBV19 combines with J gene TRBJ2-7; weak D call: TRBD2 (6 bases). Per germline, CDR1 LNHDA and CDR2 SQIVND (reference sequence). The V gene lost 5 bases and the J gene lost 2 bases, with 16 bases spanning the gap. This CDR3 contains 15 residues. The CDR3 DNA sequence: TGTGCCAGTAGTGGAGCGACGGGGGTCACCTACGAGCAGTACTTC. Protein sequence: CASSGATGVTYEQYF.

This clone was detected a few times. The rearrangement joins TRBV3-1 (or the pseudogene TRBV3-2) to TRBJ2-7, with D perhaps matching TRBD2 (7 bases). The germline gives CDR1 LGHDT, CDR2 YNNKEL (reference sequence). Trimming took off 3 bases at V and 7 bases at J, with 19 bases between the two ends. The CDR3 is 15 residues long. CDR3 sequence reads: CASSHPEGGAREQYF. The CDR3 DNA sequence: TGTGCCAGCAGCCATCCTGAGGGGGGGGCTCGGGAGCAGTACTTC.

This sequence joins TRBV7-9 and TRBJ1-1; TRBD1 agrees at 8 bases. The CDR3 spans 14 residues. The V gene end was trimmed by 5 bases and the J gene end by 4 bases; junction bases not matched to a gene: 6. Looked up from germline, CDR1 is SEHNR and CDR2 is FQNEAQ (reference sequence). The CDR3, as DNA: TGTGCCAGCAGCCCAACTACAGGGGGCACTGAAGCTTTCTTT. Its translation: CASSPTTGGTEAFF.

The V gene is TRBV11-2, the J gene TRBJ2-2; 12 bases are shared with TRBD1. V lost 6 bases, J lost 3 bases, and 8 bases stayed unmatched. CDR1 and CDR2 (germline): SGHAT, FQNNGV. The CDR3 is 17 residues long. The CDR3, as DNA: TGTGCCAGCAGTACGGGACAGGGGGCGCAGGACACCGGGGAGCTGTTTTTT. It specifies CASSTGQGAQDTGELFF.

This clone was detected ten times or more. V gene TRBV10-3 combines with J gene TRBJ1-2, with D maybe TRBD1 (6 bases). CDR1 is ENHRY and CDR2 is SYGVKD in the germline V gene. The CDR3 is made up of 13 amino acids. Trimming took off 3 bases at V and 8 bases at J, with 13 bases between the two ends. The CDR3 reads CAISDDQGHGYTF. The CDR3 region has the DNA TGTGCCATCAGTGATGACCAGGGGCACGGCTACACCTTC.

The CDR3 DNA reads TGCGCCAGCAGCTTGGGAGCGGGGGACAATGAGCAGTTCTTC. Protein product: CASSLGAGDNEQFF. The V and J genes are TRBV5-1 and TRBJ2-1; 8 bases are a match to TRBD2. With 0 bases clipped from V and 5 bases from J, the junction kept 1 base outside the gene matches. The CDR3 runs to 14 residues. The germline V gene has CDR1 SGHRS and CDR2 YFSETQ.

This clone has just a few counts. The chain combines TRBV9 with TRBJ1-1, with D possibly TRBD1 on 6 matching bases. This CDR3 has 15 amino acids. Germline V gene sequence: CDR1 SGDLS, CDR2 YYNGEE. V was pared by 4 bases and J by 8 bases, with 21 bases between. The CDR3: CASSPRRDTPVEAFF. In DNA form, the CDR3 reads TGTGCCAGCAGCCCCCGCCGGGACACCCCCGTCGAAGCTTTCTTT.

The rearrangement uses TRBV3-1 (or the pseudogene TRBV3-2) and TRBJ2-3; TRBD2 matches 10 bases. J gave up 2 bases and V 4 bases, and 6 bases lay outside the gene matches. The germline CDR1 and CDR2 sequences are LGHDT and YNNKEL (reference sequence). There are 16 residues in the CDR3. In DNA, the CDR3 is TGTGCCAGCAGCCTGGAGCGGGGGGGCTTCACAGATACGCAGTATTTT. This codes for CASSLERGGFTDTQYF.

The DNA of the CDR3 is TGTGCCAGCAGTTACGGGGGACAGTCCTACGAGCAGTACTTC. As protein: CASSYGGQSYEQYF. The chain links TRBV6-2 or TRBV6-3 to TRBJ2-7, with 7 bases identical to TRBD1. Germline lookup yields CDR1 MNHEY and CDR2 SVGEGT. The CDR3 totals 14 residues. Germline trimming cut 2 bases from V and 1 base from J; bases unmatched to any gene: 2.

CDR3: CASSYRDRGWNEKLFF. DNA of the CDR3: TGTGCCAGCAGTTACAGGGACAGGGGTTGGAATGAAAAACTGTTTTTT. The chain combines TRBV6-8 with TRBJ1-4; 10 nucleotides match TRBD1. The CDR3 sequence is 16 residues long. The germline CDR1 and CDR2 sequences are MNHGY and SAAAGT. V shed 2 bases and J 5 bases; nucleotides not matched to a gene: 5.

This clone was counted a single time. The CDR3 DNA reads TGTGCCAGTAGTATCGGACAGCAGAGTTCCTATGGCTACACCTTC. This sequence encodes CASSIGQQSSYGYTF. This sequence joins TRBV19 and TRBJ1-2; D might be TRBD1 (6 bases). This CDR3 is built from 15 residues. CDR1 and CDR2 from the germline V gene are LNHDA and SQIVND (reference sequence). Trimming stripped 3 bases from V and 4 bases from J, with 15 bases between.

This clone was counted a single time. This chain connects TRBV7-2 to TRBJ1-4, with 10 bases that match TRBD1. Germline CDR1 is SGHTA and CDR2 is FQGNSA. V gave up 5 bases and J gave up 5 bases; unmatched junction bases: 5. This CDR3 spans 15 amino acids. Written as DNA, the CDR3 is TGTGCCAGCAGCCCGAAGACAGGGGGCAATGAAAAACTGTTTTTT. Translating it yields CASSPKTGGNEKLFF.

The chain has TRBV10-2 and TRBJ2-1, with 12 bases lining up with TRBD1. The germline V gene encodes CDR1 WSHSY and CDR2 SAAADI. This CDR3 is built from 16 residues. The V and J ends lost 8 bases and 2 bases, in that order; junction bases with no gene match: 7. CDR3 in amino acids: CASLGGQGATYNEQFF. Here the CDR3 DNA reads TGCGCCAGCCTCGGGGGACAGGGGGCAACCTACAATGAGCAGTTCTTC.

This clone was counted between two and nine times. The V call is TRBV5-5, the J call TRBJ2-2; no definite D call. CDR3 length equals 15 residues. Per germline, CDR1 SGHKS and CDR2 YYEKEE (reference sequence). The V and J ends lost 0 bases and 7 bases respectively, with 13 bases between them. The CDR3 DNA sequence: TGTGCCAGCAGCTTGGTTTCATCGTTACACGGGGAGCTGTTTTTT. Translated, it gives CASSLVSSLHGELFF.

The CDR3 sequence is CSVASGSGGNQPQHF. The CDR3 region has the DNA TGCAGCGTTGCCTCTGGCTCAGGGGGCAATCAGCCCCAGCATTTT. The chain employs TRBV29-1 and TRBJ1-5; weak D call: TRBD1 (6 bases). CDR3 size: 15 residues. The V gene's germline CDR1 is SQVTM and CDR2 ANQGSEA. Trimming pared 4 bases from V and 2 bases from J, leaving 15 bases between.

This clone was seen more than once but under ten times. J is TRBJ1-3 and V is TRBV5-5; D remains ambiguous. The germline CDR1 and CDR2 sequences are SGHKS and YYEKEE (reference sequence). This CDR3 region has 14 residues. Between the trimmed V and J ends, which lost 2 bases and 0 bases, there was a span of 6 bases. The CDR3: CASSFEGSGNTIYF. The DNA for the CDR3 is TGTGCCAGCAGCTTTGAGGGCTCTGGAAACACCATATATTTT.

This clone was found once. The gene calls are TRBV14 and TRBJ2-6, with 12 bases lining up with TRBD2. Germline values: CDR1 SGHDN, CDR2 FVKESK. V was clipped by 2 bases and J by 0 bases; unmatched bases: 2. The CDR3 spans 18 residues. Here the CDR3 reads CASSQLAGGFSGANVLTF. CDR3 bases: TGTGCCAGCAGCCAACTAGCGGGGGGGTTCTCTGGGGCCAACGTCCTGACTTTC.

This chain joins TRBV5-1 and TRBJ1-2; a possible D gene is TRBD1 (6 bases). V lost 0 bases, J lost 4 bases, and 10 bases lay in between. This CDR3 is 14 amino acids long. CDR1 and CDR2 from the germline V gene are SGHRS and YFSETQ. CDR3 nucleotides: TGCGCCAGCAGCTTGGGGGGGCGCGTCTATGGCTACACCTTC. The encoded protein is CASSLGGRVYGYTF.

V is TRBV27 and J is TRBJ1-2, with D hard to call. Looked up from germline, CDR1 is MNHEY and CDR2 is SMNVEV (reference sequence). CDR3 length: 13 residues. Trimming cost V 6 bases and J 1 base, with 9 bases left between them. The CDR3 reads CASRGSYNYGYTF. The DNA of the CDR3 is TGTGCCAGCAGGGGCAGCTATAACTATGGCTACACCTTC.